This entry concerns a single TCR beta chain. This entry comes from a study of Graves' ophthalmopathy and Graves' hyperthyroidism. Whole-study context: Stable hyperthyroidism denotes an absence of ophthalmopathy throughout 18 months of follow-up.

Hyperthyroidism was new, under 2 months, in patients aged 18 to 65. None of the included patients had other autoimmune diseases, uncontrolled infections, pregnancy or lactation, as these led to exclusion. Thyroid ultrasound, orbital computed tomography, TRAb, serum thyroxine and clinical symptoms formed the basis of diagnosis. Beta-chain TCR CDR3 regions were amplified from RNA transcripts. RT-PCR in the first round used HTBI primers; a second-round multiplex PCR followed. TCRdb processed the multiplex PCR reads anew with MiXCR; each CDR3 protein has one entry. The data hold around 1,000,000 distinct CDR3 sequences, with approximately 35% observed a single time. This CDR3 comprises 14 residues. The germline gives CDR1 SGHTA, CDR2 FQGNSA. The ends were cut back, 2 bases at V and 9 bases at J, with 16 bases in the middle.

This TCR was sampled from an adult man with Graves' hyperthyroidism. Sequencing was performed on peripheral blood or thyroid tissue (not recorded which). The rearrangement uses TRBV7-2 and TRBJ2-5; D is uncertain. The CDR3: CASSLMSGNQPQYF. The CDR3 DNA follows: TGTGCCAGCAGCTTAATGTCAGGCAATCAGCCCCAGTACTTC. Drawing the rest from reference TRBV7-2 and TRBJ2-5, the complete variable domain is GAGVSQSPSNKVTEKGKDVELRCDPISGHTALYWYRQSLGQGLEFLIYFQGNSAPDKSGLPSDRFSAERTGGSVSTLTIQRTQQEDSAVYLCASSLMSGNQPQYFGPGTRLLVL.